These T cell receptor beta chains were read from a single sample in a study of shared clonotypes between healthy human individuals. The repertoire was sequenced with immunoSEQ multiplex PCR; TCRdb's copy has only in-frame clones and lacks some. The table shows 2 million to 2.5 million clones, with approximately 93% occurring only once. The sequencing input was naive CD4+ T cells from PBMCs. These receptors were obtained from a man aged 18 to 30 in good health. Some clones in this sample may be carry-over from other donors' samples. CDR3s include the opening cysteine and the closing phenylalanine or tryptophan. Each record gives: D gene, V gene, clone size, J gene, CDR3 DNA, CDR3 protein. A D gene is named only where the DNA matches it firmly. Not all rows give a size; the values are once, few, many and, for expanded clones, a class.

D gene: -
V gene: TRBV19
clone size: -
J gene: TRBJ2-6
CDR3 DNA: TGTGCCAGTGCTGGGGCCAACGTCCTGACTTTC
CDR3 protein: CASAGANVLTF

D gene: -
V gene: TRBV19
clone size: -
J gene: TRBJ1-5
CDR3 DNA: TGTGCCAGTAGTTCCCCTGGGAGATTGGAGAATCAGCCCCAGCATTTT
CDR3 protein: CASSSPGRLENQPQHF

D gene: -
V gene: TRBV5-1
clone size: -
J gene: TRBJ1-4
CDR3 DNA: TGCGCCAGCAGTCAGGGACACGCTGAAAAACTGTTTTTT
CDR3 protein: CASSQGHAEKLFF

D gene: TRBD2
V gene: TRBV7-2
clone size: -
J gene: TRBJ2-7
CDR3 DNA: TGTGCCAGCAGCCGAACGACTAGCTTCTACGAGCAGTACTTC
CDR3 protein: CASSRTTSFYEQYF

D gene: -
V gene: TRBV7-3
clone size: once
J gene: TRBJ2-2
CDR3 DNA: TGTGCCAGCAGCCCGAGCTACGCGAACACCGGGGAGCTGTTTTTT
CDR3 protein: CASSPSYANTGELFF

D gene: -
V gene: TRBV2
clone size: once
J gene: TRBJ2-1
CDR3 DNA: TGTGCCAGCAAGACTCTCCAGGGCCTCAATGAGCAGTTCTTC
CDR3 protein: CASKTLQGLNEQFF

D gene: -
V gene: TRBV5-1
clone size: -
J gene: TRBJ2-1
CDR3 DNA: TGCGCCAGCAGCTTGGATCCCAGCAATGAGCAGTTCTTC
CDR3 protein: CASSLDPSNEQFF

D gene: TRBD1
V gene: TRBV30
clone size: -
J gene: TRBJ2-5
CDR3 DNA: TGTGCCTGGAGTGTCGGGGCAGGGGGCGTTTTTGAGACCCAGTACTTC
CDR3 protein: CAWSVGAGGVFETQYF

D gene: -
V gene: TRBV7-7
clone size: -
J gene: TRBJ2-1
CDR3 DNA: TGTGCCAGCAGCTTAGACGGACTACCCTACAATGAGCAGTTCTTC
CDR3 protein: CASSLDGLPYNEQFF

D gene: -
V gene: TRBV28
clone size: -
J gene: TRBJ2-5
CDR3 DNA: TGTGCCAGCAGGGCTCAAGAGACCCAGTACTTC
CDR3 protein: CASRAQETQYF

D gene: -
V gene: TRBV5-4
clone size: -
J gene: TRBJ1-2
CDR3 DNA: TGTGCCAGCACCCCGGGGCCGCCGGGACCCTTGCTTCATTATGGCTACACCTTC
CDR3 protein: CASTPGPPGPLLHYGYTF

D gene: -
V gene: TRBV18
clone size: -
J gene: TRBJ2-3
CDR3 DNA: TGTGCCAGCTCGCCCGGAATAGGGGATACGCAGTATTTT
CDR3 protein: CASSPGIGDTQYF

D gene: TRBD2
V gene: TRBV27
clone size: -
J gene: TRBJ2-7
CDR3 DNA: TGTGCCAGCAGTCCTGATCGGACTAGCCATATACAAGAGCAGTACTTC
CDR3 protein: CASSPDRTSHIQEQYF

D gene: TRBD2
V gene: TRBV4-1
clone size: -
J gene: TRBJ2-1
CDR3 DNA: TGCGCCAGCAGCCACCCATCCTCAATTGGACTAGTCCGCAATGAGCAGTTCTTC
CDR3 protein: CASSHPSSIGLVRNEQFF

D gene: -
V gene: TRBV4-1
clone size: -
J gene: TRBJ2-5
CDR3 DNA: TGCGCCAGCAGCCGAGAACTAGGTTTGGAGACCCAGTACTTC
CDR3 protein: CASSRELGLETQYF

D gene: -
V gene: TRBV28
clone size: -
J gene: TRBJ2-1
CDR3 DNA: TGTGCCATCCGGGACCGCCCGGAGGTTGAGCAGTTCTTC
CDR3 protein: CAIRDRPEVEQFF

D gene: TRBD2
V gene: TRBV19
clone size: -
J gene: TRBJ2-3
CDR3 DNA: TGTGCCAGTAGTACAACAGCGGGATACACAGATACGCAGTATTTT
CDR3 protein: CASSTTAGYTDTQYF

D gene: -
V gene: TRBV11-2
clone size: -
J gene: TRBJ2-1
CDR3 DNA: TGTGCCAGCAGGCCGAGCGGATCATACAATGAGCAGTTCTTC
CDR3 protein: CASRPSGSYNEQFF

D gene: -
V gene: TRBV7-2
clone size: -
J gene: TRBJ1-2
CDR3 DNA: TGTGCCAGCAGCCCCACAGAAACAATCGCCGGAGGCTACACCTTC
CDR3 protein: CASSPTETIAGGYTF

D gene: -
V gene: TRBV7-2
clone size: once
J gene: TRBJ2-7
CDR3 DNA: TGTGCCAGCAGCTCACAGGGGGGGGTCGAGCAGTACTTC
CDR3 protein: CASSSQGGVEQYF

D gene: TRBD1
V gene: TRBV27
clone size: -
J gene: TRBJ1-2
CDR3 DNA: TGTGCCAGCAGAGGGAAATGGACAGGAAACTATGGCTACACCTTC
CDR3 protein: CASRGKWTGNYGYTF

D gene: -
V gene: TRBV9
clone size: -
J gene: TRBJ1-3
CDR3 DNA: TGTGCCAGCAGCCCTCGGACAGTGGACACCATATATTTT
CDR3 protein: CASSPRTVDTIYF

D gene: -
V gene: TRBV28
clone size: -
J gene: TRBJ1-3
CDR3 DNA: TGTGCCAGCACCTCCCTGAACTCTGGAAACACCATATATTTT
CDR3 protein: CASTSLNSGNTIYF

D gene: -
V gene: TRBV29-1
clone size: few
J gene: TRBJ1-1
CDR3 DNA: TGCAGCGTTGAAGCTGGAGCCATGAACACTGAAGCTTTCTTT
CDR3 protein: CSVEAGAMNTEAFF

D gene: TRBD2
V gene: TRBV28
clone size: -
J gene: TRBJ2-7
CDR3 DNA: TGTGCCAGCAGTTTGGGGGGAGGGCTGCACGAGCAGTACTTC
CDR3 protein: CASSLGGGLHEQYF

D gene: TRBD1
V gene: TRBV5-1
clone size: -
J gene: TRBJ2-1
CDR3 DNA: TGCGCCAGCAGCTTGGAAGGGGGCCCTTACAATGAGCAGTTCTTC
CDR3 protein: CASSLEGGPYNEQFF

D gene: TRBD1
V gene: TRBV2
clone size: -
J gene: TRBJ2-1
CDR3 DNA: TGTGCCAGCAGTGACCGTCGGACAGGGCTCATCAATGAGCAGTTCTTC
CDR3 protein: CASSDRRTGLINEQFF

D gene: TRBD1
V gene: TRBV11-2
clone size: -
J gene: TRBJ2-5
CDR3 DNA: TGTGCCAGCAGCTTAGGAGAGGGGGCGGCAGGCGAAGAGACCCAGTACTTC
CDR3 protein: CASSLGEGAAGEETQYF

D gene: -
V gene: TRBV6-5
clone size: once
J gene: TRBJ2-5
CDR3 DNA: TGTGCCAGCAGTTTCACGGAGGGACGTCAAGAGACCCAGTACTTC
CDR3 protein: CASSFTEGRQETQYF

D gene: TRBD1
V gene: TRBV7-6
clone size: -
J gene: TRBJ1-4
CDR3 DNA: TGTGCCAGCAGCCAGACAGGGGCGAAGGATGAAAAACTGTTTTTT
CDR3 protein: CASSQTGAKDEKLFF

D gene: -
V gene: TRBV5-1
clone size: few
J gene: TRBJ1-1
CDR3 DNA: TGCGCCAGCAGCGACTCGGTGGGGGAAGCTTTCTTT
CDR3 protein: CASSDSVGEAFF

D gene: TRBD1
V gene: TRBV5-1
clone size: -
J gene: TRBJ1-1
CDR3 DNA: TGCGCCAGCAGCTTCACGACAGGGATGAACACTGAAGCTTTCTTT
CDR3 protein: CASSFTTGMNTEAFF

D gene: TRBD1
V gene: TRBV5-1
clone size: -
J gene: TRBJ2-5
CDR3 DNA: TGCGCCAGCAGCTTACAGGACAGGCAACAAGAGACCCAGTACTTC
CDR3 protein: CASSLQDRQQETQYF